The 32 T cell receptor beta chains reported below all come from one sample, sequenced in a study of pediatric ulcerative colitis. Repertoires were generated with immunoSEQ multiplex PCR, while TCRdb's copy carries only in-frame clones and drops some. The table shows 45,000 to 75,000 clones, with 80% to 90% occurring only once. The sequencing sample was made of blood. Receptor source: a boy aged 5-17 years who was a control in a study of pediatric ulcerative colitis.

This chain links TRBV27 with TRBJ2-7; D gene ambiguous. CDR1 and CDR2 from the germline V gene are MNHEY and SMNVEV (reference sequence). There are 13 residues in the CDR3. Trimming shortened V by 2 bases and J by 7 bases, and 12 bases separated the two germline ends. The CDR3 DNA is TGTGCCAGCAGTTTAGGCCTAGTCGGAGAGCAGTACTTC. Translation: CASSLGLVGEQYF.

The chain recombines TRBV7-9 with TRBJ1-2; TRBD1 matches 7 bases. The length of the CDR3 is 14 residues. Losses at the gene ends were 1 base for V and 8 bases for J; bases not matched to a gene: 7. Germline lookup yields CDR1 SEHNR and CDR2 FQNEAQ (reference sequence). The CDR3: CASSLVGGGEGYTF. CDR3 nucleotides: TGTGCCAGCAGCTTAGTAGGGGGCGGAGAAGGCTACACCTTC.

The chain employs TRBV4-1 and TRBJ1-5; the D gene is possibly TRBD1 (5 bases). Trimming took 1 base from V and 3 from J, leaving 16 bases between them. Germline V CDR1 and CDR2: MGHRA, YSYEKL. This CDR3 contains 17 residues. CDR3 in amino acids: CASSQGPGQAINQPQHF. The CDR3 bases are TGCGCCAGCAGCCAAGGCCCGGGGCAGGCCATCAATCAGCCCCAGCATTTT.

V gene TRBV10-3 combines with J gene TRBJ2-5; 11 bases fit TRBD2. Trimming removed 6 bases from V and 1 base from J; junction bases left unmatched: 4. Germline V CDR1 and CDR2: ENHRY, SYGVKD. There are 15 residues in the CDR3. CDR3 nucleotides: TGTGCCATCAGGGGGACTAGCGGTCGCCAAGAGACCCAGTACTTC. This encodes CAIRGTSGRQETQYF.

The chain employs TRBV7-9 and TRBJ2-7; 16 bases agree with TRBD2. CDR1 is SEHNR, CDR2 FQNEAQ, per germline (reference sequence). CDR3 length: 15 residues. Trimming took 7 bases from V and 2 from J; bases not matched to a gene: 2. For the CDR3, the DNA is TGTGCCAGCAAGGGACTAGCGGGAGGGCCCTACGAGCAGTACTTC. It codes for CASKGLAGGPYEQYF.

The chain is built from TRBV5-1 and TRBJ2-4; no firm D call. The CDR3 runs to 18 residues. Trimming stripped 0 bases from V and 0 bases from J, with 16 bases between. Germline-derived CDR1 and CDR2 are SGHRS and YFSETQ. The CDR3 protein is CASSLDGDPTLAKNIQYF. CDR3 DNA sequence: TGCGCCAGCAGCTTGGATGGGGATCCAACTCTAGCCAAAAACATTCAGTACTTC.

V and J are TRBV6-1 and TRBJ2-5, with D possibly matching TRBD1 (5 bases). CDR1 and CDR2 from the germline V gene are MNHNS and SASEGT. The V gene lost 6 bases and the J gene lost 1 base, with 12 bases spanning the gap. This CDR3 spans 14 amino acids. CDR3 nucleotide sequence: TGTGCCAGCAGCGGATTCAGGGTCCAAGAGACCCAGTACTTC. Protein sequence: CASSGFRVQETQYF.

The chain recombines TRBV19 with TRBJ2-4; D gene uncertain. The CDR3 has 14 residues. V was cut by 4 bases and J by 1 base, with 8 bases left in between. Germline CDR1 LNHDA, CDR2 SQIVND (reference sequence). The CDR3 DNA reads TGTGCCAGTAGTAGATCGGACGCCAAAAACATTCAGTACTTC. Amino acid sequence: CASSRSDAKNIQYF.

This chain joins TRBV4-3 and TRBJ1-3; a possible D gene is TRBD1 (5 bases). V was cut by 4 bases and J by 0 bases, with 16 bases left in between. This CDR3 comprises 17 residues. In germline, CDR1 is LGHNA, CDR2 YSLEER. The CDR3 protein is CASSPERGENSGNTIYF. The CDR3 bases are TGCGCCAGCAGCCCCGAACGGGGCGAGAACTCTGGAAACACCATATATTTT.

This clone was seen a few times. This chain links TRBV19 with TRBJ2-2, with 13 bases that match TRBD2. Trimming cost V 8 bases and J 5 bases; bases outside gene matches: 5. The CDR3 is made up of 15 amino acids. Germline V gives CDR1 LNHDA, CDR2 SQIVND (reference sequence). CDR3 sequence reads: CASSTSGRRTGELFF. The CDR3 coding sequence is TGTGCCAGTTCGACTAGCGGGAGGAGGACCGGGGAGCTGTTTTTT.

This clone was counted between two and nine times. The chain couples TRBV4-3 to TRBJ2-7; D not resolved. The germline gives CDR1 LGHNA, CDR2 YSLEER. The V end was cut by 3 bases, the J end by 5 bases, with 20 bases between. The CDR3 is 16 residues long. CDR3 coding DNA: TGCGCCAGCAGCCATTCTCCCCCCGGGCAGGTCAACGAGCAGTACTTC. It translates to CASSHSPPGQVNEQYF.

J is TRBJ2-1 and V is TRBV7-2; 10 nucleotides line up with TRBD2. Losses at the gene ends were 5 bases for V and 5 bases for J; bases not matched to a gene: 6. The CDR3 is 15 residues long. Germline values: CDR1 SGHTA, CDR2 FQGNSA. The CDR3 sequence: CASSPQRGGNNEQFF. In DNA, the CDR3 is TGTGCCAGCAGCCCCCAGCGGGGGGGCAACAATGAGCAGTTCTTC.

This chain uses TRBV4-3 with TRBJ2-7; D is possibly TRBD2 (6 bases). V lost 1 base, J lost 4 bases, and 11 bases lay in between. The length of the CDR3 is 14 residues. Germline V gives CDR1 LGHNA, CDR2 YSLEER. CDR3 nucleotides: TGCGCCAGCAGCCAAGTCTCGGGGGTGTACGAGCAGTACTTC. Translating gives CASSQVSGVYEQYF.

Only a few counts were recorded for this clone. V is TRBV6-1 and J is TRBJ1-4; maybe TRBD1 (5 bases). This CDR3 spans 12 amino acids. The V gene's germline CDR1 is MNHNS and CDR2 SASEGT. The V end lost 4 bases, the J end lost 10 bases, and 10 bases lay between the germline ends. In nucleotides, the CDR3 is TGTGCCAGCAGTGTTGGGGGAGGAAAACTGTTTTTT. Translating gives CASSVGGGKLFF.

This sequence joins TRBV9 and TRBJ2-2; tentative D call: TRBD2 (6 bases). Per the germline V gene, CDR1 is SGDLS and CDR2 is YYNGEE. CDR3 length: 16 amino acids. V was cut by 0 bases and J by 4 bases, with 13 bases left in between. The CDR3 DNA is TGTGCCAGCAGCGTAGTGGTGGACTACCTCACCGGGGAGCTGTTTTTT. As protein: CASSVVVDYLTGELFF.

This clone has only one observation. The V gene is TRBV2, the J gene TRBJ2-7, with D possibly being TRBD1 (5 bases). CDR1 SNHLY and CDR2 FYNNEI come from the germline V gene. Between the trimmed V and J ends, which lost 3 bases and 0 bases, there was a span of 6 bases. CDR3 size: 13 residues. The CDR3 coding sequence is TGTGCCAGCAGTGACAGGGCCTCCTACGAGCAGTACTTC. Amino acids: CASSDRASYEQYF. Full variable domain (rest looked up from reference TRBV2 and TRBJ2-7): EPEVTQTPSHQVTQMGQEVILRCVPISNHLYFYWYRQILGQKVEFLVSFYNNEISEKSEIFDDQFSVERPDGSNFTLKIRSTKLEDSAMYFCASSDRASYEQYFGPGTRLTVT.

This chain connects TRBV18 to TRBJ2-5; the D is unclear. The length of the CDR3 is 15 residues. V lost 3 bases to trimming and J lost 2 bases, with 13 bases between them. The germline gives CDR1 KGHSH, CDR2 LQKENI. The CDR3 loop is CASSPQGDLQETQYF. CDR3 DNA: TGTGCCAGCTCACCTCAAGGAGACCTTCAAGAGACCCAGTACTTC.

This chain uses TRBV9 with TRBJ2-2; TRBD2 might be the D (6 bases). Germline V lookup: CDR1 SGDLS, CDR2 YYNGEE. V was cut by 3 bases and J by 1 base, with 16 bases left in between. The length of the CDR3 is 17 residues. For the CDR3, the DNA is TGTGCCAGCAGCGCGGAGGGTCAGCGGAGGAACACCGGGGAGCTGTTTTTT. Its protein product is CASSAEGQRRNTGELFF.

The chain recombines TRBV10-2 with TRBJ1-1; weak D call: TRBD1 (6 bases). Trimming took 4 bases from V and 2 from J, leaving 8 bases between them. This CDR3 has 13 residues. The germline gives CDR1 WSHSY, CDR2 SAAADI. The CDR3 sequence: CASSADRNTEAFF. DNA of the CDR3: TGCGCCAGCAGTGCGGACAGAAACACTGAAGCTTTCTTT.

The chain has TRBV9 and TRBJ2-5, with D possibly TRBD1 on 6 matching bases. The CDR3 totals 15 residues. V lost 0 bases and J lost 1, with 10 bases in between. CDR1 is SGDLS and CDR2 is YYNGEE in the germline V gene. CDR3: CASSVEGVPQETQYF. CDR3 DNA: TGTGCCAGCAGCGTAGAGGGGGTGCCCCAAGAGACCCAGTACTTC.

The chain recombines TRBV5-1 with TRBJ2-1; D not resolved. With 6 bases removed from V and 7 bases from J, the gap between germline ends came to 17 bases. The CDR3 runs 14 residues. The germline V gene encodes CDR1 SGHRS and CDR2 YFSETQ. The CDR3, as DNA: TGCGCCAGCAAAAGGCTAGAATCGCGGAATGAGCAGTTCTTC. Protein sequence: CASKRLESRNEQFF.

This sequence joins TRBV29-1 and TRBJ2-7, with a tentative D call TRBD2 (5 bases). This CDR3 is 12 amino acids long. The V and J ends lost 4 bases and 3 bases respectively, with 10 bases between them. The V gene's germline CDR1 is SQVTM and CDR2 ANQGSEA. CDR3 region: CSVALRDYEQYF. The CDR3 DNA reads TGCAGCGTTGCGCTGAGGGACTACGAGCAGTACTTC.

This clone has a single count. V usage is TRBV21-1 and J usage is TRBJ1-2; no DNA check was done on the table's D call, TRBD1. TRBV21-1 is recorded as a pseudogene. The CDR3 consists of 16 residues. In DNA, the CDR3 is TGTGCCAGCAGCAAATCCCGGACAGGGTACAACTATGGCTACACCTTC. This gives the protein CASSKSRTGYNYGYTF.

CDR3 nucleotides: TGTGCCAGCAGCTTAGCACGAATGCTAGGGAAGTCTAACTATGGCTACACCTTC. Protein product: CASSLARMLGKSNYGYTF. The chain links TRBV7-8 to TRBJ1-2; D unresolved. V lost 0 bases to trimming and J lost 0 bases, with 17 bases between them. Germline V gene data show CDR1 as SGHVS and CDR2 as FQNEAQ. This CDR3 has 18 amino acids.

The chain carries TRBV27 and TRBJ2-7; a weak D match, TRBD1 (6 bases). Germline CDR1 is MNHEY and CDR2 is SMNVEV (reference sequence). Trimming took 6 bases from V and 4 from J, leaving 25 bases between them. CDR3 length equals 17 residues. Written as DNA, the CDR3 is TGTGCCAGCAGACCTTGGGATACCGGGACAAACCAGTACGAGCAGTACTTC. Its translation is CASRPWDTGTNQYEQYF.

V is TRBV4-1 and J is TRBJ1-5; D might be TRBD1 (6 bases). This CDR3 has 16 residues. Germline loops: CDR1 MGHRA, CDR2 YSYEKL. V lost 8 bases and J lost 7, with 24 bases in between. The CDR3 DNA sequence: TGCGCCAGCCTACCCGAACTAGGGGGGCAGAGGCAGCCCCAGCATTTT. It encodes CASLPELGGQRQPQHF.

The rearrangement links TRBV6-1 to TRBJ2-1; D unresolved. CDR1 and CDR2 (germline): MNHNS, SASEGT. The germline V and J ends were trimmed by 1 base and 10 bases, with 14 bases remaining between them. This CDR3 spans 14 amino acids. The CDR3 DNA follows: TGTGCCAGCAGTGAAGGTCGGAGAACAAGGGAGCAGTTCTTC. Its protein product is CASSEGRRTREQFF.

This clone has only one observation. The chain links TRBV7-4 to TRBJ2-7, with D possibly matching TRBD1 (5 bases). From germline, CDR1 is SGHVT and CDR2 SQSDAQ. The CDR3 is 13 residues long. V shed 4 bases and J shed 2 bases, with 9 bases lying between them. This chain's CDR3 is CASSSGITYEQYF. The CDR3 DNA sequence: TGTGCCAGCAGCTCAGGGATAACCTACGAGCAGTACTTC.

This rearrangement joins TRBV30 to TRBJ1-1; D possibly corresponds to TRBD1 (5 bases). Germline CDR1 is GTSNPN and CDR2 is SVGIG (reference sequence). The CDR3 consists of 14 residues. The V gene lost 1 base and the J gene lost 7 bases, with 16 bases spanning the gap. Here the CDR3 reads CAWSGGRELSEAFF. In nucleotides, the CDR3 is TGTGCCTGGAGTGGGGGGAGGGAATTGAGTGAAGCTTTCTTT.

This rearrangement joins TRBV4-2 to TRBJ2-1, with 10 bases fitting TRBD2. The length of the CDR3 is 16 residues. V was clipped by 2 bases and J by 10 bases; unmatched bases: 11. The germline V gene encodes CDR1 LGHNA and CDR2 YNFKEQ. Here the CDR3 reads CASSQSPERGGEEQFF. CDR3 sequence (DNA): TGTGCCAGCAGCCAATCCCCCGAGCGGGGGGGCGAAGAGCAGTTCTTC.

The chain is built from TRBV9 and TRBJ2-7, with TRBD2 matching 7 bases. V was clipped by 4 bases and J by 0 bases; unmatched bases: 10. Germline lookup yields CDR1 SGDLS and CDR2 YYNGEE. The CDR3 runs 16 residues. As DNA, the CDR3 is TGTGCCAGCAGCCATTCTACGGGGGGACTCTCCTACGAGCAGTACTTC. This codes for CASSHSTGGLSYEQYF.

This rearrangement joins TRBV29-1 to TRBJ1-2; TRBD1 matches 8 bases. Trimming cost V 0 bases and J 2 bases; bases outside gene matches: 2. The germline CDR1 and CDR2 sequences are SQVTM and ANQGSEA. The length of the CDR3 is 14 residues. The CDR3 region has the DNA TGCAGCGTTGAAGACCGGGACAGGAACTATGGCTACACCTTC. This sequence encodes CSVEDRDRNYGYTF.